One T cell receptor (beta chain) is described in this entry. The target antigen is unknown. This specimen belongs to a study of OX40 agonist ivuxolimab in advanced cancers. About the study: Treatment received earlier with anti-PD-1, anti-PD-L1 or anti-CTLA-4 agents was allowed, and around 40% had some.

Assay used: immunoSEQ multiplex PCR; TCRdb lists only in-frame clones, some missing. Of about 110,000 clones in the sample, over 85% were seen once. Points from the study as a whole: Average numbers of expanded clones were greater in CD8+ T cells than in CD4+. Several nonresponders also turned out to have low normalized T-cell clonal expansion.

J gave up 5 bases and V 4 bases, and 6 bases lay outside the gene matches. The CDR3 runs 14 residues. Germline V gene lookup returns CDR1 MGHRA and CDR2 YSYEKL. The chain has TRBV4-1 and TRBJ1-2, with TRBD1 identical over 8 bases. The clonotype was recovered from an adult with an advanced solid tumor such as melanoma, head and neck, liver or kidney cancer. Sample: CD4+ or CD8+ T cells sorted from blood, taken in a trial of the OX40 agonist ivuxolimab. The CDR3 protein is CASSPTTGVYGYTF. The CDR3 coding sequence is TGCGCCAGCAGCCCCACGACAGGGGTTTATGGCTACACCTTC.